A single sample gave rise to the 29 T cell receptor beta chains below, sequenced in a study of T cells in women clearing cervical HPV infection. Clones were sequenced by immunoSEQ multiplex PCR, and TCRdb holds only the in-frame ones, with some missing. This sample's table reports tens of thousands of clones. The sample comprised blood buffy coat. The receptors come from a woman between 18 and 70 years old with a cervical HPV16 infection that either progressed to CIN3+ or cleared (not recorded which).

As for this clone: The CDR3 goes on 3 residues after the read ends, and that part is filled in from the germline J gene. The chain employs TRBV2 and TRBJ2-7; a weak D match, TRBD1 (5 bases). This CDR3 is built from 14 residues. Between the trimmed V and J ends, which lost 6 bases and 0 bases, there was a span of 12 bases. From germline, CDR1 is SNHLY and CDR2 FYNNEI. CDR3 amino acids: CASSPTGYSYEQYF. Incomplete CDR3 DNA: TGTGCCAGCAGCCCTACAGGCTACTCCTACGAG.

Points on this clone: Read coverage stops 3 residues before the CDR3 terminus; the germline J gene supplies the remainder. J is TRBJ2-6 and V is TRBV19; 7 positions match TRBD1. The V gene's germline CDR1 is LNHDA and CDR2 SQIVND (reference sequence). Trimming took 7 bases from V and 0 from J; bases not matched to a gene: 12. The CDR3 is 18 amino acids. The sequenced CDR3 bases are TGTGCCAGTACCCCCCTGGGACAGACCGGCTCTGGGGCCAACGTC. Translated: CASTPLGQTGSGANV. The CDR3, in full, reads CASTPLGQTGSGANVLTF.

Turning to this clone: The CDR3 goes on 3 residues after the read ends, and that part is filled in from the germline J gene. V usage is TRBV20-1 and J usage is TRBJ1-2; the D is unclear. There are 14 residues in the CDR3. Trimming cost V 3 bases and J 6 bases, with 17 bases left between them. From germline, CDR1 is DFQATT and CDR2 SNEGSKA (reference sequence). The sequenced part of the CDR3 DNA is TGCAGTGCTAGGGACCTCCGGGGTCCCGATGGC. This gives the protein CSARDLRGPDG. The whole CDR3 reads CSARDLRGPDGYTF.

Notes on this clone: The CDR3 goes on 3 residues after the read ends, and that part is filled in from the germline J gene. The J gene is TRBJ2-4, the V gene TRBV4-1, with 7 bases matching TRBD2. The CDR3 totals 16 residues. Germline V gene lookup returns CDR1 MGHRA and CDR2 YSYEKL. With V trimmed by 1 base and J by 4 bases, 7 bases remained unmatched. The CDR3 sequence: CASSQVGAGQKNIQYF. The CDR3 DNA, read in part, is TGCGCCAGCAGCCAAGTTGGAGCGGGGCAGAAAAACATT.

About this clone itself: The read terminates 3 residues ahead of where the CDR3 ends, so the germline J gene completes it. The chain carries TRBV7-3 and TRBJ1-1; TRBD1 matches at 9 bases. Per the germline V gene, CDR1 is SGHTA and CDR2 is FQGTGA. CDR3 length: 15 residues. CDR3 DNA (partial): TGTGCCAGCAGCTTAAAAACCGATCCGGGACAGGGA. Amino acids: CASSLKTDPGQG. The full CDR3 reads CASSLKTDPGQGAFF.

On this clone: The read stops 3 residues short of the end of the CDR3; the missing end is completed from the germline J gene. V gene TRBV20-1 combines with J gene TRBJ2-7; 8 bases are a match to TRBD1. CDR1 is DFQATT and CDR2 is SNEGSKA in the germline V gene (reference sequence). Trimming at V came to 0 bases and at J to 0 bases, leaving 10 bases not matched to a gene. The CDR3 runs to 17 residues. CDR3: CSARDPSRGLFSYEQYF. Partial CDR3 DNA: TGCAGTGCTAGAGATCCGTCCAGGGGGCTTTTCTCCTACGAG.

As regards this clone: The read gets to within 3 residues of the CDR3 end, and the germline J gene fills in the rest. The chain is built from TRBV18 and TRBJ1-2; possible D gene TRBD1, 5 bases. This CDR3 has 15 residues. Germline lookup yields CDR1 KGHSH and CDR2 LQKENI. The sequenced CDR3 bases are TGTGCCAGCTCACAGGGTAGTGAGGGGCCATACGAC. Its translation is CASSQGSEGPYD. In full, the CDR3 is CASSQGSEGPYDYTF.

The CDR3 sequence is CASSQRGPYGYTF. CDR3 bases read: TGTGCCAGCAGCCAGAGGGGTCCGTATGGC. This chain connects TRBV7-9 to TRBJ1-2, with a possible D match to TRBD1 (5 bases). The CDR3 end is not reached by the read, which stops 3 residues before it; the germline J gene fills it in. Germline CDR1 is SEHNR and CDR2 is FQNEAQ (reference sequence). The CDR3 runs 13 residues. V was pared by 5 bases and J by 5 bases, with 12 bases between.

Concerning this clone itself: The CDR3 goes on 3 residues after the read ends, and that part is filled in from the germline J gene. The rearrangement links TRBV7-9 to TRBJ2-3; no definite D call. V was shortened by 4 bases and J by 7 bases, with 9 bases between the two germline ends. Looked up from germline, CDR1 is SEHNR and CDR2 is FQNEAQ (reference sequence). The CDR3 sequence is 12 residues long. CDR3 DNA (partial): TGTGCCAGCAGCTCCCCTAGGAATACG. Translating it yields CASSSPRNT. The whole CDR3 reads CASSSPRNTQYF.

Comment on this clone: The read stops 3 residues short of the end of the CDR3; the missing end is completed from the germline J gene. The chain links TRBV5-4 to TRBJ2-5, with 9 positions matching TRBD1. Germline CDR1 SGHNT, CDR2 YYREEE (reference sequence). The CDR3 has 16 residues. J lost 5 bases, V lost 1 base, and 9 bases had no gene match. CDR3 protein: CASSLSGTGIVETQYF. The covered CDR3 bases are TGTGCCAGCAGCTTGTCCGGGACAGGGATAGTTGAGACC.

The CDR3 loop is CAWTPQGPPYQETQYF. The covered CDR3 bases are TGTGCCTGGACCCCACAGGGGCCACCGTACCAAGAGACC. The V and J genes are TRBV30 and TRBJ2-5; 7 bases are a match to TRBD1. The read falls 3 residues short of the CDR3 end, and the missing part is taken from the germline J gene. J was trimmed by 0 bases and V by 4 bases; bases with no gene match: 11. CDR3 length equals 16 residues. Germline CDR1 reads GTSNPN; CDR2 reads SVGIG (reference sequence). The full variable domain, in which reference TRBV30 and TRBJ2-5 provide the parts outside the CDR3, is SQTIHQWPATLVQPVGSPLSLECTVEGTSNPNLYWYRQAAGRGLQLLFYSVGIGQISSEVPQNLSASRPQDRQFILSSKKLLLSDSGFYLCAWTPQGPPYQETQYFGPGTRLLVL.

A remark on this clone: The DNA ends 3 residues before the CDR3 does, and the rest of the CDR3 is filled in from the germline J gene. The V call is TRBV12-3 or TRBV12-4, the J call TRBJ1-2; 8 positions agree with TRBD1. V was pared by 0 bases and J by 4 bases, with 1 base of the junction left unmatched. The CDR3 is 14 residues long. CDR3 DNA, as far as it was read: TGTGCCAGCAGTTTAGCAACAGGGGGCTATGGC. Translated, it gives CASSLATGGYG. The full CDR3 protein reads CASSLATGGYGYTF.

A note on this clone: Read coverage stops 3 residues before the CDR3 terminus; the germline J gene supplies the remainder. J is TRBJ1-1 and V is TRBV5-1; tentatively, D is TRBD1 (5 bases). Between the trimmed V and J ends, which lost 0 bases and 5 bases, there was a span of 11 bases. There are 14 residues in the CDR3. Looked up from germline, CDR1 is SGHRS and CDR2 is YFSETQ. The CDR3 region is CASSLEGRGTEAFF. The CDR3 DNA, read in part, is TGCGCCAGCAGCTTGGAGGGGCGGGGGACTGAA.

The CDR3 DNA, read in part, is TGTGCCAGCAGCTTCAGTACGGGGAGCACAGATACC. As protein: CASSFSTGSTDT. The whole CDR3 region reads CASSFSTGSTDTYTF. The chain recombines TRBV7-2 with TRBJ1-2, with unresolved D. The CDR3 end lies 3 residues beyond the end of the read and is filled in from the germline J gene. This CDR3 is 15 amino acids long. Germline V gene lookup returns CDR1 SGHTA and CDR2 FQGNSA.

With respect to this clone: The DNA ends 3 residues before the CDR3 does, and the rest of the CDR3 is filled in from the germline J gene. The V gene is TRBV7-3, the J gene TRBJ1-1; D may be TRBD1 (6 bases). The length of the CDR3 is 13 residues. Trimming took off 10 bases at V and 6 bases at J, with 18 bases between the two ends. The germline V gene has CDR1 SGHTA and CDR2 FQGTGA. CDR3 protein: CATRQVVWSEAFF. The covered CDR3 bases are TGTGCCACCCGACAGGTGGTGTGGTCTGAA.

With respect to this clone: The read ends 3 residues before the CDR3 terminus; that terminus is restored from the germline J gene. V is TRBV19 and J is TRBJ1-1; TRBD1 agrees at 7 bases. Germline trimming cut 4 bases from V and 0 bases from J; bases unmatched to any gene: 5. There are 15 residues in the CDR3. Germline CDR1 LNHDA, CDR2 SQIVND (reference sequence). The CDR3: CASSRDRYLNTEAFF. The sequenced part of the CDR3 DNA is TGTGCCAGTAGTAGGGACAGATATTTGAACACTGAA. Together with reference TRBV19 and TRBJ1-1, the CDR3 gives the full variable domain: DGGITQSPKYLFRKEGQNVTLSCEQNLNHDAMYWYRQDPGQGLRLIYYSQIVNDFQKGDIAEGYSVSREKKESFPLTVTSAQKNPTAFYLCASSRDRYLNTEAFFGQGTRLTVV.

Turning to this clone: The read terminates 3 residues before the CDR3 end, so the remaining end is supplied by the germline J gene. This chain uses TRBV6-2 or TRBV6-3 with TRBJ1-2; unclear D gene. The CDR3 is 14 amino acids. Per germline, CDR1 MNHEY and CDR2 SVGEGT. Here the CDR3 reads CASSYSDGYNDYTF. The CDR3 bases that were read are TGTGCCAGCAGTTACTCAGACGGGTACAATGAC.

With respect to this clone: The read terminates 3 residues ahead of where the CDR3 ends, so the germline J gene completes it. The chain has TRBV28 and TRBJ1-2, with D possibly being TRBD1 (5 bases). Germline values: CDR1 MDHEN, CDR2 SYDVKM. The germline V and J ends were trimmed by 5 bases and 4 bases, with 8 bases remaining between them. This CDR3 region has 12 residues. The CDR3: CASSGRGYGYTF. The CDR3 DNA, read in part, is TGTGCCAGCAGTGGAAGGGGCTATGGC.

Note on this clone: The read gets to within 3 residues of the CDR3 end, and the germline J gene fills in the rest. The chain combines TRBV20-1 with TRBJ1-1, with D possibly being TRBD1 (6 bases). CDR1 DFQATT and CDR2 SNEGSKA come from the germline V gene (reference sequence). V was clipped by 1 base and J by 7 bases, with 16 bases between them. The CDR3 totals 14 residues. CDR3 in amino acids: CSARGRGWEDEAFF. The DNA read from the CDR3 is TGCAGTGCTAGAGGCAGGGGTTGGGAAGATGAA.

Remarks on this clone: Read coverage stops 3 residues before the CDR3 terminus; the germline J gene supplies the remainder. The V and J genes are TRBV19 and TRBJ2-2, with TRBD1 matching 9 bases. This CDR3 has 15 amino acids. Per the germline V gene, CDR1 is LNHDA and CDR2 is SQIVND (reference sequence). CDR3 bases read: TGTGCCAGCAGGGACAGGGCGTCTACTAATGAAAAG. It is translated as CASRDRASTNEK. In full, the CDR3 reads CASRDRASTNEKLFF. Drawing the rest from reference TRBV19 and TRBJ2-2, the complete variable domain is DGGITQSPKYLFRKEGQNVTLSCEQNLNHDAMYWYRQDPGQGLRLIYYSQIVNDFQKGDIAEGYSVSREKKESFPLTVTSAQKNPTAFYLCASRDRASTNEKLFFGEGSRLTVL.

For this clone: The read ends 3 residues early relative to the CDR3; the germline J gene fills the gap. This chain uses TRBV19 with TRBJ1-2; 8 bases agree with TRBD1. Germline loops: CDR1 LNHDA, CDR2 SQIVND (reference sequence). This CDR3 spans 13 amino acids. The covered CDR3 bases are TGTGCCAGTAGTATGACAGGGGAACAGGGC. Translating gives CASSMTGEQG. From start to end, the CDR3 is CASSMTGEQGYTF.

With respect to this clone: The CDR3 end falls 3 residues outside the read, so it is completed with the germline J gene. The chain recombines TRBV18 with TRBJ1-1, with TRBD1 as a possible D gene (6 bases). V lost 1 base to trimming and J lost 6 bases, with 12 bases between them. Germline CDR1 and CDR2: KGHSH and LQKENI. The CDR3 is made up of 14 amino acids. CDR3 region: CASSPQGGESEAFF. The sequenced CDR3 bases are TGTGCCAGCTCACCACAGGGGGGGGAATCTGAA.

Comments on this clone: The CDR3 goes on 3 residues after the read ends, and that part is filled in from the germline J gene. The rearrangement links TRBV7-9 to TRBJ1-2, with no clear D. The CDR3 totals 13 residues. The germline V gene encodes CDR1 SEHNR and CDR2 FQNEAQ (reference sequence). The sequenced CDR3 bases are TGTGCCAGCAGCTTAGAAGGCTTTCTCGAC. It is translated as CASSLEGFLD. Given in full, the CDR3 is CASSLEGFLDYTF. The whole variable domain, filled in from reference TRBV7-9 and TRBJ1-2, reads DTGVSQNPRHKITKRGQNVTFRCDPISEHNRLYWYRQTLGQGPEFLTYFQNEAQLEKSRLLSDRFSAERPKGSFSTLEIQRTEQGDSAMYLCASSLEGFLDYTFGSGTRLTVV.

In regard to this clone: Read coverage stops 3 residues before the CDR3 terminus; the germline J gene supplies the remainder. V usage is TRBV5-1 and J usage is TRBJ2-7; TRBD1 is a possible D gene (5 bases). The CDR3 covers 15 residues. The V end was cut by 5 bases, the J end by 1 base, with 16 bases between. Germline-derived CDR1 and CDR2 are SGHRS and YFSETQ. The CDR3: CASRSTVLSSYEQYF. The sequenced part of the CDR3 DNA is TGCGCCAGCAGATCGACAGTCCTTTCATCCTACGAG.

The CDR3: CASSLIAEETQYF. The sequenced CDR3 bases are TGTGCCAGCAGCTTAATTGCGGAAGAGACC. The chain recombines TRBV11-3 with TRBJ2-5; D remains unclear. With the read ending 3 residues before the CDR3 end, the germline J gene is used to fill in that end. The germline CDR1 and CDR2 sequences are SGHNT and YENEEA. Trimming removed 2 bases from V and 3 bases from J, with 7 bases in between. This CDR3 region has 13 residues.

Regarding this clone: The CDR3 end lies 3 residues beyond the end of the read and is filled in from the germline J gene. The V call is TRBV7-6, the J call TRBJ2-2; TRBD1 aligns across 8 bases. The length of the CDR3 is 14 residues. J lost 5 bases, V lost 5 bases, and 4 bases had no gene match. Germline assignment: CDR1 SGHVS and CDR2 FNYEAQ. CDR3 DNA (partial): TGTGCCAGCAGCCAGGGACAGGAGACCGGGGAG. It encodes CASSQGQETGE. Given in full, the CDR3 is CASSQGQETGELFF.

As to this clone: The read halts 3 residues ahead of the CDR3 end, with the missing end drawn from the germline J gene. This chain uses TRBV7-3 with TRBJ2-2; 7 nucleotides match TRBD2. The CDR3 is 16 residues long. Germline V gene data show CDR1 as SGHTA and CDR2 as FQGTGA. V shed 1 base, J shed 0 bases, and the junction held 2 bases outside the gene matches. Partial CDR3 DNA: TGTGCCAGCAGCTTAAGACTAGCATCGAACACCGGGGAG. It encodes CASSLRLASNTGE. The full CDR3 sequence reads CASSLRLASNTGELFF.

Details on this clone: Sequencing ends 3 residues short of the CDR3 end; the germline J gene provides the rest. The chain recombines TRBV7-6 with TRBJ1-2; 8 bases are a match to TRBD1. Germline loops: CDR1 SGHVS, CDR2 FNYEAQ. CDR3 length: 15 amino acids. After removal of 5 bases from V and 3 bases from J, the junction contained 8 bases not matched to a gene. CDR3 sequence reads: CASSPFSGGDYGYTF. The DNA read from the CDR3 is TGTGCCAGCAGCCCGTTCTCAGGGGGCGACTATGGC. The full variable domain, completed using reference TRBV7-6 and TRBJ1-2, is GAGVSQSPRYKVTKRGQDVALRCDPISGHVSLYWYRQALGQGPEFLTYFNYEAQQDKSGLPNDRFSAERPEGSISTLTIQRTEQRDSAMYRCASSPFSGGDYGYTFGSGTRLTVV.

Comments on this clone: The sequence runs out 3 residues before the end of the CDR3; the remainder is reconstructed from the germline J gene. The chain links TRBV20-1 to TRBJ2-7; the D gene is possibly TRBD2 (5 bases). The germline V and J ends were trimmed by 3 bases and 4 bases, with 10 bases remaining between them. CDR1 is DFQATT, CDR2 SNEGSKA, per germline (reference sequence). CDR3 length: 12 amino acids. The covered CDR3 bases are TGCAGTGCTAGTAGGCTAGCTTACGAG. Translated, it gives CSASRLAYE. The entire CDR3 protein reads CSASRLAYEQYF.